This T cell receptor (beta chain) appears in the sequencing data of a study of shared clonotypes between healthy human individuals. Study-wide points: A reduction in generation probabilities was seen for non-shared clonotypes relative to those shared by all four donors. Around 5.3% of naive CD4 clonotypes were shared across a handful of donors.

Division of CD4+ cells produced a CD45RA+ naive subset and a CD45RA-negative memory subset. Here immunoSEQ multiplex PCR was the method, and the copy in TCRdb shows in-frame clones only, minus some. The table has approximately 620,000 clones, around 97% seen once. Regarding this clone: What it binds is not known.

The sample was naive CD4+ T cells sorted from blood. Subset of the sample: CD45RA+ positively selected. This clonotype originated in a woman aged 25 to 39 in good health.

The CDR3 region is CASSLEQPPLHF. The DNA for the CDR3 is TGTGCCAGCAGCTTAGAACAGCCACCCCTCCACTTT. The chain employs TRBV7-9 and TRBJ1-6; D gene uncertain. Trimming cost V 1 base and J 11 bases, with 6 bases left between them. The CDR3 is made up of 12 amino acids. Germline V lookup: CDR1 SEHNR, CDR2 FQNEAQ (reference sequence).